These T cell receptor beta chains were read from a single sample in a study of T cell repertoires in cytomegalovirus infection. TCRdb reanalysed the reads using MiXCR and keeps one entry per CDR3 protein. Among 200,000 to 300,000 distinct CDR3 sequences, roughly 9% were seen once, and the ten largest hold more than 12%. Sequenced input: PBMCs. These receptors were obtained from a human donor in good health (CMV status not recorded). Some clones in this sample may be carry-over from other donors' samples. Each CDR3 is given with its conserved first and last residue. D genes are given only for firm matches. Some rows mark clone size as missing; the rest say once, few, many or name a class of expanded clone.

abundance: .
d_gene: .
j_gene: TRBJ2-2
v_gene: TRBV28
CDR3aa: CASMGANTGELFF
CDR3nt: TGTGCCAGCATGGGGGCGAACACCGGGGAGCTGTTTTTT

abundance: .
d_gene: TRBD1
j_gene: TRBJ2-7
v_gene: TRBV6-6
CDR3aa: CASTAQGALTEQYF
CDR3nt: TGTGCCAGCACCGCACAGGGGGCCCTGACCGAGCAGTACTTC

abundance: many
d_gene: TRBD1
j_gene: TRBJ1-1
v_gene: TRBV7-6
CDR3aa: CASNPGQGMNTEAFF
CDR3nt: TGTGCCAGCAACCCCGGACAGGGCATGAACACTGAAGCTTTCTTT

abundance: .
d_gene: .
j_gene: TRBJ1-1
v_gene: TRBV7-2
CDR3aa: CASSPRPGSNTEAFF
CDR3nt: TGTGCCAGCAGCCCCAGGCCCGGATCGAACACTGAAGCTTTCTTT

abundance: many
d_gene: .
j_gene: TRBJ1-1
v_gene: TRBV7-2
CDR3aa: CASSLTSTQNTEAFF
CDR3nt: TGTGCCAGCAGCTTAACATCGACACAGAACACTGAAGCTTTCTTT

abundance: .
d_gene: TRBD2
j_gene: TRBJ2-3
v_gene: TRBV5-8
CDR3aa: CASSFLFAGGSTDTQYF
CDR3nt: TGTGCCAGCAGCTTTCTTTTCGCGGGAGGAAGCACAGATACGCAGTATTTT

abundance: many
d_gene: .
j_gene: TRBJ1-6
v_gene: TRBV7-2
CDR3aa: CASKTQGSSYNSPLHF
CDR3nt: TGTGCCAGCAAGACTCAGGGGAGCTCCTATAATTCACCCCTCCACTTT

abundance: many
d_gene: TRBD2
j_gene: TRBJ2-5
v_gene: TRBV7-8
CDR3aa: CASSSGGTSLQTQYF
CDR3nt: TGTGCCAGCAGCTCCGGGGGGACTTCTCTACAGACCCAGTACTTC

abundance: many
d_gene: TRBD1
j_gene: TRBJ1-1
v_gene: TRBV29-1
CDR3aa: CSVDDRAGAEAFF
CDR3nt: TGCAGCGTTGATGACAGGGCAGGGGCTGAAGCTTTCTTT

abundance: .
d_gene: .
j_gene: TRBJ1-1
v_gene: TRBV29-1
CDR3aa: CSVELVEAFF
CDR3nt: TGCAGCGTTGAATTAGTTGAAGCTTTCTTT

abundance: .
d_gene: TRBD1
j_gene: TRBJ1-2
v_gene: TRBV28
CDR3aa: CATSLPGQSYGYTF
CDR3nt: TGTGCCACCTCGCTCCCGGGACAGAGTTATGGCTACACCTTC

abundance: many
d_gene: TRBD2
j_gene: TRBJ2-2
v_gene: TRBV11-2
CDR3aa: CASSLNRLAGVNGFNGELFF
CDR3nt: TGTGCCAGCAGCTTAAACCGACTAGCGGGAGTTAACGGATTTAACGGGGAGCTGTTTTTT

abundance: .
d_gene: TRBD1
j_gene: TRBJ1-2
v_gene: TRBV15
CDR3aa: CATSRGFEGAGGYTF
CDR3nt: TGTGCCACCAGCAGAGGCTTCGAGGGGGCTGGTGGCTACACCTTC

abundance: many
d_gene: TRBD2
j_gene: TRBJ2-1
v_gene: TRBV4-3
CDR3aa: CASSQVELAGGNEQFF
CDR3nt: TGCGCCAGCAGCCAAGTGGAACTAGCGGGAGGTAATGAGCAGTTCTTC

abundance: few
d_gene: .
j_gene: TRBJ1-1
v_gene: TRBV7-2
CDR3aa: CASSLAGRGQGTEAFF
CDR3nt: TGTGCCAGCAGCTTAGCAGGGCGGGGGCAGGGGACTGAAGCTTTCTTT

abundance: .
d_gene: TRBD1
j_gene: TRBJ1-4
v_gene: TRBV25-1
CDR3aa: CASTWTGVEKLFF
CDR3nt: TGTGCCAGCACGTGGACAGGGGTCGAAAAACTGTTTTTT

abundance: many
d_gene: .
j_gene: TRBJ1-2
v_gene: TRBV6-6
CDR3aa: CASSSTGRAYGYTF
CDR3nt: TGTGCCAGCAGTTCCACCGGTCGGGCCTATGGCTACACCTTC

abundance: many
d_gene: .
j_gene: TRBJ2-7
v_gene: TRBV4-3
CDR3aa: CASSQDRTTVNYEQYF
CDR3nt: TGCGCCAGCAGCCAAGATCGGACGACAGTCAACTACGAGCAGTACTTC

abundance: few
d_gene: .
j_gene: TRBJ1-6
v_gene: TRBV5-6
CDR3aa: CASSESGHPNSPLHF
CDR3nt: TGTGCCAGCAGCGAAAGCGGACATCCTAATTCACCCCTCCACTTT

abundance: many
d_gene: TRBD1
j_gene: TRBJ1-1
v_gene: TRBV7-9
CDR3aa: CASSLGRAFDRATEAFF
CDR3nt: TGTGCCAGCAGCTTAGGAAGGGCCTTTGACAGGGCGACTGAAGCTTTCTTT

abundance: .
d_gene: .
j_gene: TRBJ2-2
v_gene: TRBV11-3
CDR3aa: CASSYAGNTGELFF
CDR3nt: TGTGCCAGCAGCTACGCAGGGAACACCGGGGAGCTGTTTTTT

abundance: many
d_gene: TRBD2
j_gene: TRBJ2-1
v_gene: TRBV7-2
CDR3aa: CASSQLSGGVASSYNEQFF
CDR3nt: TGTGCCAGCAGCCAACTAAGTGGGGGGGTAGCAAGTTCCTACAATGAGCAGTTCTTC

abundance: .
d_gene: .
j_gene: TRBJ1-1
v_gene: TRBV14
CDR3aa: CASSQDHSSRLAEAFF
CDR3nt: TGTGCCAGCAGCCAAGACCACAGCTCTAGATTGGCTGAAGCTTTCTTT

abundance: many
d_gene: .
j_gene: TRBJ2-6
v_gene: TRBV7-8
CDR3aa: CASSLNRNSGANVLTF
CDR3nt: TGTGCCAGCAGCCTAAACAGGAACTCTGGGGCCAACGTCCTGACTTTC

abundance: few
d_gene: .
j_gene: TRBJ2-5
v_gene: TRBV2
CDR3aa: CASSAGPGETQYF
CDR3nt: TGTGCCAGCAGTGCGGGGCCCGGGGAGACCCAGTACTTC

abundance: many
d_gene: TRBD1
j_gene: TRBJ2-7
v_gene: TRBV7-2
CDR3aa: CASSLVRTGPTYEQYF
CDR3nt: TGTGCCAGCAGCTTAGTCAGGACAGGGCCGACCTACGAGCAGTACTTC

abundance: .
d_gene: TRBD1
j_gene: TRBJ2-5
v_gene: TRBV6-2/TRBV6-3
CDR3aa: CASSRIGTAETQYF
CDR3nt: TGTGCCAGCAGTCGGATCGGGACAGCAGAGACCCAGTACTTC

abundance: many
d_gene: .
j_gene: TRBJ2-7
v_gene: TRBV7-2
CDR3aa: CASSLGTRGYEQYF
CDR3nt: TGTGCCAGCAGCTTAGGGACTAGGGGGTACGAGCAGTACTTC

abundance: many
d_gene: .
j_gene: TRBJ2-1
v_gene: TRBV12-3/TRBV12-4
CDR3aa: CASSPGAQWLDGYNEQFF
CDR3nt: TGTGCCAGCAGCCCCGGTGCCCAGTGGCTAGATGGCTACAATGAGCAGTTCTTC

abundance: many
d_gene: TRBD1
j_gene: TRBJ1-2
v_gene: TRBV28
CDR3aa: CASSRPTGQGAFDYGYTF
CDR3nt: TGTGCCAGCAGTCGTCCCACGGGACAGGGGGCCTTCGACTATGGCTACACCTTC

abundance: many
d_gene: .
j_gene: TRBJ2-7
v_gene: TRBV7-6
CDR3aa: CASSLGPQGEQYF
CDR3nt: TGTGCCAGCAGCTTGGGGCCCCAGGGCGAGCAGTACTTC

abundance: many
d_gene: TRBD1
j_gene: TRBJ1-6
v_gene: TRBV7-2
CDR3aa: CASSSGQGNNSPLHF
CDR3nt: TGTGCCAGCAGCTCTGGACAGGGAAATAATTCACCCCTCCACTTT

abundance: many
d_gene: .
j_gene: TRBJ2-5
v_gene: TRBV7-8
CDR3aa: CASSLVGLEGALTF
CDR3nt: TGTGCCAGCAGCTTAGTGGGACTTGAGGGGGCGCTGACCTTC

abundance: many
d_gene: .
j_gene: TRBJ1-3
v_gene: TRBV7-2
CDR3aa: CASSQRGGSGNTIYF
CDR3nt: TGTGCCAGCAGCCAACGTGGGGGGTCTGGAAACACCATATATTTT

abundance: .
d_gene: TRBD2
j_gene: TRBJ2-3
v_gene: TRBV12-3/TRBV12-4
CDR3aa: CASSFTAGNTDTQYF
CDR3nt: TGTGCCAGCAGTTTCACAGCGGGGAACACAGATACGCAGTATTTT

abundance: .
d_gene: .
j_gene: TRBJ1-5
v_gene: TRBV6-1
CDR3aa: CASRRTWGQPQHF
CDR3nt: TGTGCCAGCAGGCGGACCTGGGGACAGCCCCAGCATTTT

abundance: few
d_gene: .
j_gene: TRBJ2-1
v_gene: TRBV30
CDR3aa: CAWHRGASYNEQFF
CDR3nt: TGTGCCTGGCACCGGGGGGCCTCCTACAATGAGCAGTTCTTC

abundance: .
d_gene: .
j_gene: TRBJ1-6
v_gene: TRBV7-8
CDR3aa: CASSKYTPGGNSPLHF
CDR3nt: TGTGCCAGCAGCAAGTACACTCCTGGGGGGAATTCACCCCTCCACTTT

abundance: many
d_gene: .
j_gene: TRBJ1-4
v_gene: TRBV7-2
CDR3aa: CASSFSPNEKLFF
CDR3nt: TGTGCCAGCAGCTTTTCTCCTAATGAAAAACTGTTTTTT

abundance: many
d_gene: .
j_gene: TRBJ2-5
v_gene: TRBV7-8
CDR3aa: CASSFSRGGETQYF
CDR3nt: TGTGCCAGCAGCTTTTCCAGGGGGGGAGAGACCCAGTACTTC

abundance: few
d_gene: .
j_gene: TRBJ2-2
v_gene: TRBV9
CDR3aa: CASSFGGSPGELFF
CDR3nt: TGTGCCAGCAGCTTTGGAGGTTCTCCCGGGGAGCTGTTTTTT

abundance: .
d_gene: .
j_gene: TRBJ1-2
v_gene: TRBV19
CDR3aa: CASSNGGIYGYTF
CDR3nt: TGTGCCAGTAGCAACGGGGGAATCTATGGCTACACCTTC

abundance: many
d_gene: .
j_gene: TRBJ2-5
v_gene: TRBV7-2
CDR3aa: CASSLQGRVGETQYF
CDR3nt: TGTGCCAGCAGCTTACAGGGAAGGGTAGGAGAGACCCAGTACTTC

abundance: many
d_gene: TRBD2
j_gene: TRBJ2-3
v_gene: TRBV12-3/TRBV12-4
CDR3aa: CASRLGLASTDTQYF
CDR3nt: TGTGCCAGCAGGCTGGGACTAGCCAGCACAGATACGCAGTATTTT

abundance: many
d_gene: .
j_gene: TRBJ1-6
v_gene: TRBV7-8
CDR3aa: CASSLFGENSPLHF
CDR3nt: TGTGCCAGCAGCTTGTTTGGGGAAAATTCACCCCTCCACTTT

abundance: .
d_gene: .
j_gene: TRBJ2-2
v_gene: TRBV7-9
CDR3aa: CASSRKAGLDTGELFF
CDR3nt: TGTGCCAGCAGCCGAAAGGCGGGCTTAGACACCGGGGAGCTGTTTTTT

abundance: many
d_gene: TRBD1
j_gene: TRBJ1-2
v_gene: TRBV7-8
CDR3aa: CASSSGQFYGYTF
CDR3nt: TGTGCCAGCAGCTCGGGACAGTTCTATGGCTACACCTTC

abundance: .
d_gene: .
j_gene: TRBJ2-7
v_gene: TRBV12-3/TRBV12-4
CDR3aa: CASSGYYEQYF
CDR3nt: TGTGCCAGCAGTGGCTACTACGAGCAGTACTTC

abundance: .
d_gene: .
j_gene: TRBJ1-6
v_gene: TRBV4-3
CDR3aa: CASRPTGLNSPLHF
CDR3nt: TGCGCCAGCAGACCTACGGGGTTGAATTCACCCCTCCACTTT

abundance: many
d_gene: .
j_gene: TRBJ1-5
v_gene: TRBV20-1
CDR3aa: CSVSSYAGTYNQPQHF
CDR3nt: TGCAGTGTAAGCTCCTACGCGGGGACCTACAATCAGCCCCAGCATTTT

abundance: many
d_gene: .
j_gene: TRBJ1-1
v_gene: TRBV7-2
CDR3aa: CASSAGVGTEAFF
CDR3nt: TGTGCCAGCAGCGCGGGTGTAGGCACTGAAGCTTTCTTT

abundance: many
d_gene: .
j_gene: TRBJ1-1
v_gene: TRBV6-2/TRBV6-3
CDR3aa: CASSYTGRYTEAFF
CDR3nt: TGTGCCAGCAGTTACACGGGGCGTTACACTGAAGCTTTCTTT

abundance: many
d_gene: TRBD2
j_gene: TRBJ2-1
v_gene: TRBV7-2
CDR3aa: CASSFASGRGNEQFF
CDR3nt: TGTGCCAGCAGCTTCGCTAGCGGGAGGGGCAATGAGCAGTTCTTC

abundance: .
d_gene: .
j_gene: TRBJ1-1
v_gene: TRBV6-2/TRBV6-3
CDR3aa: CASSTGLTEAFF
CDR3nt: TGTGCCAGCAGTACAGGGCTGACTGAAGCTTTCTTT

abundance: .
d_gene: .
j_gene: TRBJ1-2
v_gene: TRBV20-1
CDR3aa: CSAVKGLVSDYGYTF
CDR3nt: TGCAGTGCCGTGAAAGGACTAGTCAGCGACTATGGCTACACCTTC